This TCR beta chain was recorded in a study of T cells in women clearing cervical HPV infection. Study overall: With HLA typing for only a few women, HLA confounding remains possible.

Each participant carried one incident cervical HPV16 infection only. Produced via immunoSEQ multiplex PCR; TCRdb's table is partial and in-frame only. This sample's table has 25,000 to 35,000 clones. CDR3 length equals 13 residues. V was pared by 5 bases and J by 5 bases, with 9 bases between. The V gene's germline CDR1 is SSHAT and CDR2 FNYEAQ (reference sequence). On this clone: The CDR3 is cut off 3 residues early in the read; its end comes from the germline J gene.

This receptor was taken from a woman between 18 and 75 years old with a cervical HPV16 infection that either progressed to CIN3+ or cleared (not recorded which). Sequenced material: blood buffy coat. V usage is TRBV7-7 and J usage is TRBJ2-2, with D perhaps matching TRBD1 (5 bases). The CDR3 loop reads CASSQGDTGELFF. The DNA read from the CDR3 is TGTGCCAGCAGCCAAGGGGATACCGGGGAG.